The 18 T cell receptor beta chains presented below share a single source sample, sequenced in a study of blood T cell repertoires in COVID-19. The data were produced by immunoSEQ multiplex PCR, yet TCRdb's version contains in-frame clones alone and is incomplete. This table holds some 220,000 clones, 87% found once. The sequencing sample was made of peripheral blood. The receptors stem from a woman aged 18 to 35 who had recovered from COVID-19.

V usage is TRBV10-1 and J usage is TRBJ1-1, with TRBD1 matching 9 bases. This CDR3 has 14 amino acids. Germline assignment: CDR1 WNHNN and CDR2 SYGVQD (reference sequence). The junction had 8 bases not matched to a gene; V was cut back by 5 bases and J by 7 bases. The CDR3 nucleotides are TGCGCCAGCAGTAACGTTTTGGGACAGGGTGAAGCTTTCTTT. Its translation: CASSNVLGQGEAFF.

The chain carries TRBV27 and TRBJ1-1; D gene uncertain. CDR1 is MNHEY, CDR2 SMNVEV, per germline (reference sequence). Trimming pared 4 bases from V and 1 base from J, leaving 10 bases between. The CDR3 loop spans 14 amino acids. CDR3 residues: CASSSTHQNTEAFF. The CDR3, as DNA: TGTGCCAGCAGTTCGACACATCAGAACACTGAAGCTTTCTTT.

This clone was counted a single time. The rearrangement links TRBV29-1 to TRBJ1-1; D is uncertain. The V end was cut by 5 bases, the J end by 4 bases, with 5 bases between. The germline CDR1 and CDR2 sequences are SQVTM and ANQGSEA. The CDR3 is made up of 10 amino acids. Here the CDR3 reads CSVRGTEAFF. Here the CDR3 DNA reads TGCAGCGTTCGGGGCACTGAAGCTTTCTTT.

About this clone itself: Other DNA sequences in the sample encode the same CDR3. DNA of the CDR3: TGTGCCAGCAGCTTAACAGGGGACTCCTACGAGCAGTACTTC. This encodes CASSLTGDSYEQYF. The chain combines TRBV7-3 with TRBJ2-7, with D perhaps TRBD1 (5 bases). The CDR3 is 14 amino acids. Germline V gene lookup returns CDR1 SGHTA and CDR2 FQGTGA. Trimming shortened V by 0 bases and J by 0 bases, and 6 bases separated the two germline ends.

In regard to this clone: A read error may produce the germline difference seen at one junction end. V and J are TRBV7-9 and TRBJ2-1, with 11 bases lining up with TRBD2. The germline V gene has CDR1 SEHNR and CDR2 FQNEAQ (reference sequence). CDR3 length: 15 amino acids. The CDR3 region has the DNA TGTGCCAGCAGCGTAGCGGGGGGGTCCTACAATGAGCAGTTCTTC. It codes for CASSVAGGSYNEQFF.

The V call is TRBV14, the J call TRBJ1-2; 7 bases line up with TRBD1. CDR1 and CDR2 from the germline V gene are SGHDN and FVKESK. Trimming at V came to 4 bases and at J to 4 bases, leaving 9 bases not matched to a gene. The CDR3 length is 15 residues. The CDR3 reads CASSPRPGQIYGYTF. In DNA, the CDR3 is TGTGCCAGCAGCCCTAGACCGGGACAGATCTATGGCTACACCTTC.

The chain employs TRBV9 and TRBJ2-5; TRBD2 aligns across 10 bases. Trimming removed 1 base from V and 9 bases from J; junction bases left unmatched: 15. The CDR3 is 17 amino acids. From germline, CDR1 is SGDLS and CDR2 YYNGEE. CDR3 protein: CASSVTSGVGRRDAQYF. The CDR3 coding sequence is TGTGCCAGCAGCGTAACTAGCGGGGTGGGAAGAAGAGATGCCCAGTACTTC.

This sequence joins TRBV6-2 or TRBV6-3 and TRBJ1-5; D unclear. The germline gives CDR1 MNHEY, CDR2 SVGEGT. The CDR3 is 16 amino acids. V lost 5 bases to trimming and J lost 2 bases, with 16 bases between them. The CDR3 spells CASSRAPSSRNQPQHF. CDR3 nucleotides: TGTGCCAGCAGTCGCGCGCCGTCGAGTCGCAATCAGCCCCAGCATTTT.

The chain's CDR3 is CASSTSGRATSSYNSPLHF. The CDR3 nucleotides are TGTGCCAGCAGCACCAGCGGGAGAGCCACGAGCTCCTATAATTCACCCCTCCACTTT. The chain has TRBV7-6 and TRBJ1-6; no clear D. The V gene lost 5 bases and the J gene lost 0 bases, with 20 bases spanning the gap. The CDR3 contains 19 residues. CDR1 and CDR2 (germline): SGHVS, FNYEAQ.

The V gene is TRBV4-3, the J gene TRBJ2-7, with D unresolved. CDR1 is LGHNA, CDR2 YSLEER, per germline. The CDR3 is 16 residues long. Trimming took 0 bases from V and 2 from J, leaving 14 bases between them. The CDR3 here is CASSQDQISSTYEQYF. The DNA of the CDR3 is TGCGCCAGCAGCCAAGATCAAATTAGCAGTACCTACGAGCAGTACTTC.

The chain carries TRBV2 and TRBJ1-2; the D gene is possibly TRBD1 (6 bases). The CDR3 sequence is 13 residues long. Germline V gene lookup returns CDR1 SNHLY and CDR2 FYNNEI. The CDR3 reads CATTPTGNYGYTF. The CDR3 DNA reads TGTGCGACCACTCCGACAGGAAACTATGGCTACACCTTC.

This chain uses TRBV6-5 with TRBJ2-1, with D tentatively TRBD2 (6 bases). Looked up from germline, CDR1 is MNHEY and CDR2 is SVGAGI. The CDR3 has 11 residues. Trimming took 7 bases from V and 10 from J, leaving 11 bases between them. CDR3 sequence reads: CASKEGIEQFF. CDR3 coding DNA: TGTGCCAGCAAGGAGGGTATAGAGCAGTTCTTC.

The rearrangement joins TRBV4-2 to TRBJ1-2, with TRBD1 as a possible D gene (5 bases). CDR1 is LGHNA, CDR2 YNFKEQ, per germline. Trimming shortened V by 0 bases and J by 5 bases, and 13 bases separated the two germline ends. CDR3 size: 15 residues. The CDR3 loop reads CASSQDLTDVYGYTF. DNA of the CDR3: TGTGCCAGCAGCCAAGATTTGACAGATGTTTATGGCTACACCTTC.

The V gene is TRBV2, the J gene TRBJ1-1; maybe TRBD1 (6 bases). Trimming stripped 4 bases from V and 7 bases from J, with 10 bases between. The CDR3 length is 12 residues. Germline V gene sequence: CDR1 SNHLY, CDR2 FYNNEI. The DNA for the CDR3 is TGTGCCAGCAGTGTAGCAGGGGTTGAAGCTTTCTTT. Translation gives CASSVAGVEAFF.

This chain links TRBV7-6 with TRBJ2-3; no firm D call. The germline V gene encodes CDR1 SGHVS and CDR2 FNYEAQ. The length of the CDR3 is 15 residues. Trimming took off 1 base at V and 2 bases at J, with 10 bases between the two ends. CDR3 in amino acids: CASSLGSLLTDTQYF. CDR3 sequence (DNA): TGTGCCAGCAGCTTAGGCAGTCTGCTCACAGATACGCAGTATTTT.

The V and J genes are TRBV4-1 and TRBJ1-1; 9 bases align to TRBD1. V lost 4 bases, J lost 0 bases, and 9 bases stayed unmatched. The CDR3 consists of 17 residues. Germline V CDR1 and CDR2: MGHRA, YSYEKL. The CDR3, as DNA: TGCGCCAGCAGCCCAACGCCGGGACAGGGATTGAACACTGAAGCTTTCTTT. It encodes CASSPTPGQGLNTEAFF.

The CDR3 loop is CASSSSDSSYNEQFF. The CDR3 coding sequence is TGTGCCAGCAGTTCTAGCGACAGCTCCTACAATGAGCAGTTCTTC. The V and J genes are TRBV6-5 and TRBJ2-1, with a possible D match to TRBD2 (6 bases). CDR1 MNHEY and CDR2 SVGAGI come from the germline V gene. V lost 4 bases to trimming and J lost 0 bases, with 10 bases between them. There are 15 residues in the CDR3.

The chain joins TRBV6-5 to TRBJ2-7; 10 positions match TRBD1. Trimming removed 6 bases from V and 3 bases from J; junction bases left unmatched: 8. This CDR3 comprises 15 residues. Germline V CDR1 and CDR2: MNHEY, SVGAGI. CDR3 amino acids: CASSPTGGRGYEQYF. CDR3 bases: TGTGCCAGCAGCCCGACAGGGGGCCGGGGCTACGAGCAGTACTTC.